This entry lists 12 T cell receptor beta chains sequenced from one sample in a study of T-cell memory formation after mild COVID-19. Via MiXCR, TCRdb re-called the 5' RACE reads, giving one row per CDR3 protein. The data show about 430,000 distinct CDR3 sequences, with over 15% seen just once and 20% to 25% held by the top ten. Sequencing input: PBMCs or a T cell subset sorted from them (not recorded which). These receptors came from a man younger than 35 who had mild COVID-19 (a few samples of this study predate the infection). Cell type and time point are not known.

The V and J genes are TRBV7-2 and TRBJ2-2; D not resolved. The germline CDR1 and CDR2 sequences are SGHTA and FQGNSA. The CDR3 spans 16 residues. The V gene lost 2 bases and the J gene lost 0 bases, with 10 bases spanning the gap. CDR3 region: CASSLSGPTNTGELFF. The CDR3 DNA sequence: TGTGCCAGCAGCTTATCCGGACCTACGAACACCGGGGAGCTGTTTTTT.

The V call is TRBV11-2, the J call TRBJ1-1, with D hard to call. The CDR3 covers 13 residues. V lost 5 bases to trimming and J lost 1 base, with 8 bases between them. Germline V gene lookup returns CDR1 SGHAT and CDR2 FQNNGV. CDR3 in DNA: TGTGCCAGCAGCCTTTGGAGGAACACTGAAGCTTTCTTT. Its protein product is CASSLWRNTEAFF.

The chain recombines TRBV28 with TRBJ2-1; 7 nucleotides line up with TRBD2. The CDR3 has 18 amino acids. CDR1 MDHEN and CDR2 SYDVKM come from the germline V gene. The V gene end was trimmed by 5 bases and the J gene end by 0 bases; junction bases not matched to a gene: 13. In DNA, the CDR3 is TGTGCCAGCAGTGCCTCCGTGGGGGGGTATAGCTCCTACAATGAGCAGTTCTTC. Translation gives CASSASVGGYSSYNEQFF. The full variable domain, completed using reference TRBV28 and TRBJ2-1, is DVKVTQSSRYLVKRTGEKVFLECVQDMDHENMFWYRQDPGLGLRLIYFSYDVKMKEKGDIPEGYSVSREKKERFSLILESASTNQTSMYLCASSASVGGYSSYNEQFFGPGTRLTVL.

In this sample, this clonotype turned up a few times. This sequence joins TRBV6-2 or TRBV6-3 and TRBJ1-4; 10 bases fit TRBD1. The CDR3 has 18 amino acids. V lost 7 bases, J lost 5 bases, and 16 bases stayed unmatched. CDR1 and CDR2 (germline): MNHEY, SVGEGT. This CDR3 is CASKPRDRGLAGNEKLFF. Written as DNA, the CDR3 is TGTGCCAGCAAACCCCGGGACAGGGGTCTTGCGGGGAATGAAAAACTGTTTTTT.

V usage is TRBV7-9 and J usage is TRBJ2-3, with 7 bases identical to TRBD1. Germline V lookup: CDR1 SEHNR, CDR2 FQNEAQ (reference sequence). This CDR3 has 15 amino acids. The ends lost 4 bases at V and 2 bases at J; junction bases unmatched: 6. Written as DNA, the CDR3 is TGTGCCAGCAGCTCCCAAGGGACAGTCACAGATACGCAGTATTTT. As protein: CASSSQGTVTDTQYF.

The chain is built from TRBV7-9 and TRBJ2-5; no definite D call. Between the trimmed V and J ends, which lost 8 bases and 2 bases, there was a span of 9 bases. The CDR3 runs to 12 residues. Germline CDR1 SEHNR, CDR2 FQNEAQ (reference sequence). The CDR3 region is CASAAAQETQYF. As DNA, the CDR3 is TGTGCCAGCGCGGCGGCTCAAGAGACCCAGTACTTC.

This clonotype has more than one count but fewer than ten. For the CDR3, the DNA is TGTGCCACCGCCCTGGGAATGGGGGCCGCCTACGAGCAGTACTTC. Its translation: CATALGMGAAYEQYF. The chain carries TRBV6-5 and TRBJ2-7; the D gene is possibly TRBD1 (6 bases). The CDR3 consists of 15 residues. Germline V gene sequence: CDR1 MNHEY, CDR2 SVGAGI. With 10 bases removed from V and 2 bases from J, the gap between germline ends came to 21 bases.

This clonotype was seen a handful of times. The chain recombines TRBV20-1 with TRBJ2-7, with D perhaps being TRBD1 or TRBD2 (5 bases each). Germline values: CDR1 DFQATT, CDR2 SNEGSKA (reference sequence). The V and J ends lost 5 bases and 6 bases respectively, with 23 bases between them. The CDR3 has 15 residues. CDR3 amino acids: CSAPQPGPPSSEQYF. Written as DNA, the CDR3 is TGCAGTGCTCCACAGCCGGGACCGCCTTCGAGCGAGCAGTACTTC.

This clonotype was recorded at least ten times. CDR3 in amino acids: CASSLTASGELFF. The CDR3 region has the DNA TGTGCCAGCAGCTTAACAGCGTCCGGGGAGCTGTTTTTT. V gene TRBV7-9 combines with J gene TRBJ2-2; unclear D gene. Looked up from germline, CDR1 is SEHNR and CDR2 is FQNEAQ (reference sequence). V was trimmed by 2 bases and J by 6 bases, leaving 7 bases between them. CDR3 length: 13 amino acids. The entire variable domain, with the rest obtained from reference TRBV7-9 and TRBJ2-2, is as follows: DTGVSQNPRHKITKRGQNVTFRCDPISEHNRLYWYRQTLGQGPEFLTYFQNEAQLEKSRLLSDRFSAERPKGSFSTLEIQRTEQGDSAMYLCASSLTASGELFFGEGSRLTVL.

The V gene is TRBV5-1, the J gene TRBJ2-3; 9 positions agree with TRBD2. CDR3 size: 15 residues. After removal of 4 bases from V and 4 bases from J, the junction contained 7 bases not matched to a gene. In germline, CDR1 is SGHRS, CDR2 YFSETQ. CDR3 loop: CASSEGLAFPDTQYF. CDR3 nucleotides: TGCGCCAGCAGCGAGGGACTAGCTTTCCCAGATACGCAGTATTTT.

The gene calls are TRBV7-9 and TRBJ2-5; 11 bases agree with TRBD1. After removal of 3 bases from V and 5 bases from J, the junction contained 8 bases not matched to a gene. Germline CDR1 SEHNR, CDR2 FQNEAQ (reference sequence). There are 16 residues in the CDR3. The CDR3 loop is CASSFGDRGKRETQYF. The CDR3 nucleotides are TGTGCCAGCAGCTTCGGGGACAGGGGGAAGCGGGAGACCCAGTACTTC. Full variable domain (remainder filled in from reference TRBV7-9 and TRBJ2-5): DTGVSQNPRHKITKRGQNVTFRCDPISEHNRLYWYRQTLGQGPEFLTYFQNEAQLEKSRLLSDRFSAERPKGSFSTLEIQRTEQGDSAMYLCASSFGDRGKRETQYFGPGTRLLVL.

This clonotype has more than one count but fewer than ten. The gene calls are TRBV6-2 or TRBV6-3 and TRBJ2-7; a possible D gene is TRBD2 (6 bases). CDR1 MNHEY and CDR2 SVGEGT come from the germline V gene. V was shortened by 8 bases and J by 7 bases, with 15 bases between the two germline ends. This CDR3 is built from 12 residues. CDR3 bases: TGTGCCAGCGGTAGCGGTTTCGGGGAGCAGTACTTC. It specifies CASGSGFGEQYF.